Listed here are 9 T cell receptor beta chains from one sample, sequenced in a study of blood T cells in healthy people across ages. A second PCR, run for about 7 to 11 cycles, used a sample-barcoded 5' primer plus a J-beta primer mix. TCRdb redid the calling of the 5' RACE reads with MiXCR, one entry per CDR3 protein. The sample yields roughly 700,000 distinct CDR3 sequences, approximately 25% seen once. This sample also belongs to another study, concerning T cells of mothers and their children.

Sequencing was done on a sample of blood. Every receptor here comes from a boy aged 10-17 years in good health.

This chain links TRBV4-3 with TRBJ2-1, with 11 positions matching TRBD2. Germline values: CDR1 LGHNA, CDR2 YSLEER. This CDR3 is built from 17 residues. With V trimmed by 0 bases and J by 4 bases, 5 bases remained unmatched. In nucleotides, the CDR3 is TGCGCCAGCAGCCAAGATATTGCTAGCGGGGGGTACAATGAGCAGTTCTTC. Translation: CASSQDIASGGYNEQFF.

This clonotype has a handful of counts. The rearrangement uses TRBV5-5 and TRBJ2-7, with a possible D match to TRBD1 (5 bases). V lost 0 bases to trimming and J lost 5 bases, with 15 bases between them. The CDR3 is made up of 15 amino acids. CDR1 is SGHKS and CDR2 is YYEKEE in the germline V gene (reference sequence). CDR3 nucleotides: TGTGCCAGCAGCTTGGAAGGCAGGGTGGTACACGAGCAGTACTTC. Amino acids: CASSLEGRVVHEQYF.

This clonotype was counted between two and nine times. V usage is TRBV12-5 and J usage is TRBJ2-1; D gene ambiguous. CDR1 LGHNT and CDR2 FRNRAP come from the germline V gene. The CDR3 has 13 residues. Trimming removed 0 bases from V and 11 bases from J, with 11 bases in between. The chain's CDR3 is CASGLVPESQQFF. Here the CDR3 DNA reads TGTGCTAGTGGTTTGGTACCGGAGTCTCAGCAGTTCTTC.

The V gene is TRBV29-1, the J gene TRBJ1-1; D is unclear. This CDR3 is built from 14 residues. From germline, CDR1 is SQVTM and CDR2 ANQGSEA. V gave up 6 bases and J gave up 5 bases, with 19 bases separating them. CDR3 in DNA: TGCAGCGTCGCTGGACTCATTTCACAGACTGAAGCTTTCTTT. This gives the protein CSVAGLISQTEAFF.

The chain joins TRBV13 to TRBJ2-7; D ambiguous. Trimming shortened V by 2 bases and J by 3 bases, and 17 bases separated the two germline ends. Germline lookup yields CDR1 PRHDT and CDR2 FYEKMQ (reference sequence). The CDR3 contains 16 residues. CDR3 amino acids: CASSLSFGYRSYEQYF. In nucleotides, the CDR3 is TGTGCCAGCAGCTTAAGTTTCGGCTACCGGAGCTACGAGCAGTACTTC.

CDR3 DNA: TGTGCCAGCAGCCCAGATAGTGACGAGCAGTACTTC. Protein product: CASSPDSDEQYF. The chain employs TRBV7-8 and TRBJ2-7; D uncertain. The CDR3 has 12 residues. Germline-derived CDR1 and CDR2 are SGHVS and FQNEAQ. Trimming took off 5 bases at V and 5 bases at J, with 10 bases between the two ends. Together with reference TRBV7-8 and TRBJ2-7, the CDR3 gives the full variable domain: GAGVSQSPRYKVAKRGQDVALRCDPISGHVSLFWYQQALGQGPEFLTYFQNEAQLDKSGLPSDRFFAERPEGSVSTLKIQRTQQEDSAVYLCASSPDSDEQYFGPGTRLTVT.

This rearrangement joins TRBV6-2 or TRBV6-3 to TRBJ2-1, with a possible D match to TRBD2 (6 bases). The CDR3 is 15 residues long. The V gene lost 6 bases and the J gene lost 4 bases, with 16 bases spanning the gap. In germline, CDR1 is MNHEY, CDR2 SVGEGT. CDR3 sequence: CASRSTRTSYNEQFF. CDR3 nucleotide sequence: TGTGCCAGCAGATCGACTAGAACAAGTTACAATGAGCAGTTCTTC.

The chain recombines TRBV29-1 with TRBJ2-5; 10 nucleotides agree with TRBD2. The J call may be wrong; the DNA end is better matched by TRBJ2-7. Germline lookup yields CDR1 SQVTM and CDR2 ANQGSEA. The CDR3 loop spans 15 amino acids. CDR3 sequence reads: CSVRGLAEKTYEQYF. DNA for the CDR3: TGCAGCGTCCGAGGACTAGCGGAGAAGACCTACGAGCAGTACTTC.

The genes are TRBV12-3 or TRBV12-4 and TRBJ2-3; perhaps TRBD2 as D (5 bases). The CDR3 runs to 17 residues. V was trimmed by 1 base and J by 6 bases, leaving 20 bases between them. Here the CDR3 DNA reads TGTGCCAGCAGTTTAGGCGAATACCTGAGGGTTTTGGATACGCAGTATTTT. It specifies CASSLGEYLRVLDTQYF.